What follows is one T cell receptor (beta chain) and its context. In its sample, this clonotype was seen many times. Its cognate antigen has yet to be identified. No much larger clone is present one base from it, and per-base qualities are unavailable. Trimming removed 6 bases from V and 6 bases from J; the gene matches leave 10 bases unexplained. For CDR1 and CDR2, the germline V gene (reference sequence) lists DFQATT and SNEGSKA. Spanning cysteine to phenylalanine, the CDR3 consists of 15 amino acids. The DNA shown is the 45-base CDR3, in frame from base 1. The library relied on PCR. The sequencer listed for this sample is Illumina HiSeq 2500. TCR library preparation used molecular barcoding, with unique molecular identifiers applied to normalize quantification of the TCRbeta repertoire. TCRdb applied fastp at Q25 and MiXCR to the public reads, then kept only in-frame beta chains. Each CDR3 protein appears once, grouped with its most common genes and DNA. The sample contains some 600,000 distinct CDR3 sequences, approximately 17% of them found a single time. 1.1% of the sample belongs to the ten largest clones.

The data belong to a study of T-cell reconstitution after alpha-beta-depleted transplantation in children (TCRdb year 2016). About the investigation overall: The study quantitatively tracked T-cell immune reconstitution after TCRalphabeta/CD19-depleted allogeneic hematopoietic cell transplantation in children using TCR repertoire profiling.

This receptor was obtained from a human donor who donated a stem cell graft to a child with acute myeloid leukemia. The V gene is TRBV20-1 and the J gene is TRBJ2-1, with 11 bases aligning to TRBD2. The material sequenced was PBMCs from the stem cell graft donor, taken from the stem cell graft. This receptor has the CDR3 CSATGQLAGGNEQFF. The sequenced DNA: TGCAGTGCGACTGGTCAGCTAGCGGGGGGCAATGAGCAGTTCTTC.